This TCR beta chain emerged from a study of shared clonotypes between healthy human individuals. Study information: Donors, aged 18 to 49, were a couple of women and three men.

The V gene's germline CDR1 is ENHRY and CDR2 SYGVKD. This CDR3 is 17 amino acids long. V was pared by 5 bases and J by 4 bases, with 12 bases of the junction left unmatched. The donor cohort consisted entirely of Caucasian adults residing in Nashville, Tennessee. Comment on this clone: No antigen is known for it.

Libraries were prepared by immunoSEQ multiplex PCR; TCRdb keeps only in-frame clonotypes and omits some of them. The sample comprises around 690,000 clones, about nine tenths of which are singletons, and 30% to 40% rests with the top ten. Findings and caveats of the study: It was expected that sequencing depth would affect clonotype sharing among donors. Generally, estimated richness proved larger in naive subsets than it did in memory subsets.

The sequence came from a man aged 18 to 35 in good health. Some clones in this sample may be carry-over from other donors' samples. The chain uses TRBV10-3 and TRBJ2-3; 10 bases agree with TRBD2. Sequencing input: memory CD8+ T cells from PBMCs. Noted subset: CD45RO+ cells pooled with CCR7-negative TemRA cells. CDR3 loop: CAISSIFLAGVPDTQYF. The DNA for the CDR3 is TGTGCCATCAGTTCAATTTTTCTAGCGGGAGTCCCAGATACGCAGTATTTT.